This T cell receptor (beta chain) appears in the sequencing data of a study of neoadjuvant anti-PD-1 for oral cavity cancer. The protocol was immunoSEQ multiplex PCR, while the TCRdb copy is restricted to in-frame clones and leaves out a portion. This sample yields some 15,000 clones, of which less than 85% are seen a single time; around 2.4% belongs to the top ten. Time point here: after neoadjuvant nivolumab, at surgical resection. The CDR3 loop spans 17 amino acids. The junction had 11 bases not matched to a gene; V was cut back by 2 bases and J by 5 bases. Germline CDR1 reads GTSNPN; CDR2 reads SVGIG (reference sequence).

The rearrangement links TRBV30 to TRBJ2-2, with 10 bases identical to TRBD1. Sample: PBMCs, taken after nivolumab (anti-PD-1) treatment. This sequence originates from a person between 35 and 79 years old with oral cavity squamous cell carcinoma. The CDR3 is CAWSPLSGTGATGELFF. The CDR3 nucleotides are TGTGCCTGGAGTCCACTCTCCGGGACAGGGGCGACCGGGGAGCTGTTTTTT.